This entry concerns a single T cell receptor beta chain. Its specificity is unknown. Germline values: CDR1 LGHNA, CDR2 YNFKEQ. The CDR3 spans 15 residues. Trimming left V 2 bases short and J 8 bases short, with 15 bases between. The sample is drawn from a study of vaccination effects on CD4 cells after COVID-19. Study-level results: The study found that only 1 of 255 vaccine-induced clones from healthy vaccinees cross-reacted with common cold coronaviruses. At late timepoints after vaccination, vaccine- and infection-induced clones shrank markedly.

ViraFEST used viral peptide pools to expand antigen-specific CD4+ T cells before sequencing. Cultured cells yielded isolated CD4+ T cells after 10 to 11 days. None of these healthy vaccinees had been infected with SARS-CoV-2 before vaccination. The researchers cultured 1.5 million to 2.5 million PBMC per well with approximately 9.1 IU/ml IL-2 and roughly 10 ug/ml peptides. On days 3 and 7, fresh IL-2 medium replaced half the medium. Here immunoSEQ multiplex PCR was the method, and the copy in TCRdb shows in-frame clones only, minus some. Among just under 65,000 clones listed, over 70% were seen once.

The source of this sequence is a human donor who received a COVID-19 vaccine. This sequence joins TRBV4-2 and TRBJ1-4; weak D call: TRBD1 (6 bases). This sample comprised CD4+ T cells from PBMCs cultured with HCoV-OC43 spike peptides, obtained before COVID-19 vaccination. Subset in this sample: HCoV-OC43 spike overlapping peptide pool stimulation. CDR3 region: CASSQPDRSGEKLFF. The CDR3, as DNA: TGTGCCAGCAGCCAACCTGACAGGTCAGGAGAAAAACTGTTTTTT.